The 20 T cell receptor beta chains in this list originate from one sample, sequenced in a study of OX40 agonist ivuxolimab in advanced cancers. Libraries came from the immunoSEQ multiplex PCR assay. As stored in TCRdb, this immuneACCESS dataset retains in-frame rearrangements with V and J assigned. A fraction of the clones does not appear; measured against another copy, unresolved V genes explain less than half of the discrepancy, and the remainder lacks a known reason. Recorded for this sample are approximately 51,000 clones; 65% to 85% of them occurred a single time. Of the sample, under 2.5% falls within the top ten clones. The material was CD4+ or CD8+ T cells sorted from blood, obtained in a trial of the OX40 agonist ivuxolimab. The receptor source for this set is an adult with an advanced solid tumor such as melanoma, head and neck, liver or kidney cancer.

The chain links TRBV19 to TRBJ1-2, with D perhaps TRBD1 (5 bases). Per germline, CDR1 LNHDA and CDR2 SQIVND (reference sequence). Trimming took off 4 bases at V and 0 bases at J, with 15 bases between the two ends. This CDR3 region has 16 residues. CDR3 nucleotides: TGTGCCAGTAGTACCTCTGGGGCGCTATCTAACTATGGCTACACCTTC. Encoded protein: CASSTSGALSNYGYTF. The full variable domain, its missing parts supplied by reference TRBV19 and TRBJ1-2, is DGGITQSPKYLFRKEGQNVTLSCEQNLNHDAMYWYRQDPGQGLRLIYYSQIVNDFQKGDIAEGYSVSREKKESFPLTVTSAQKNPTAFYLCASSTSGALSNYGYTFGSGTRLTVV.

This clone was seen repeatedly, ten times or more. The chain recombines TRBV10-3 with TRBJ2-5, with D maybe TRBD2 (6 bases). In germline, CDR1 is ENHRY, CDR2 SYGVKD. This CDR3 is built from 14 residues. Trimming took off 3 bases at V and 4 bases at J, with 12 bases between the two ends. The CDR3 DNA sequence: TGTGCCATCAGTGAAAACCCAGCGGGAGAGACCCAGTACTTC. It is translated as CAISENPAGETQYF.

This chain joins TRBV21-1 and TRBJ1-4; no DNA check was done on the table's D call, TRBD1. TRBV21-1 is marked as a pseudogene. This CDR3 region has 16 residues. Written as DNA, the CDR3 is TGTGCCAGCAGCAAAGAAACAGGTGCAACTAATGAAAAACTGTTTTTT. This sequence encodes CASSKETGATNEKLFF.

This chain links TRBV6-5 with TRBJ1-2, with D uncertain. V was cut by 10 bases and J by 1 base, with 10 bases left in between. The length of the CDR3 is 12 residues. CDR1 and CDR2 (germline): MNHEY, SVGAGI. In DNA form, the CDR3 reads TGTGCCACCGAGGCCGTTAACTATGGCTACACCTTC. It translates to CATEAVNYGYTF.

This chain connects TRBV4-1 to TRBJ2-2; D not resolved. CDR3 length: 15 amino acids. The germline V gene has CDR1 MGHRA and CDR2 YSYEKL. The V end lost 0 bases, the J end lost 7 bases, and 12 bases lay between the germline ends. CDR3 residues: CASSQDVSWGGELFF. CDR3 DNA sequence: TGCGCCAGCAGCCAAGATGTCAGCTGGGGCGGGGAGCTGTTTTTT.

V usage is TRBV6-5 and J usage is TRBJ2-2, with 8 bases identical to TRBD1. J lost 6 bases, V lost 10 bases, and 13 bases had no gene match. Germline V gives CDR1 MNHEY, CDR2 SVGAGI. This CDR3 contains 15 residues. The CDR3 nucleotides are TGTGCCACCAAACGGACAGGGAGCCTGTCCGGGGAGCTGTTTTTT. Translated: CATKRTGSLSGELFF.

In DNA form, the CDR3 reads TGTGCCAGCAGCGGGCCCCCTGGACGAGGAGAAAAACTGTTTTTT. This translates into CASSGPPGRGEKLFF. J is TRBJ1-4 and V is TRBV21-1. TRBV21-1 is assigned pseudogene status. The CDR3 sequence is 15 residues long.

V and J are TRBV10-3 and TRBJ2-5; D unclear. The CDR3 has 13 residues. Trimming stripped 3 bases from V and 5 bases from J, with 10 bases between. CDR1 is ENHRY and CDR2 is SYGVKD in the germline V gene. Written as DNA, the CDR3 is TGTGCCATCAGTGATATGGAGCTGGAGACCCAGTACTTC. Residues: CAISDMELETQYF.

V and J are TRBV6-1 and TRBJ1-1, with D uncertain. Germline CDR1 MNHNS, CDR2 SASEGT. The CDR3 runs to 12 residues. Between the trimmed V and J ends, which lost 7 bases and 4 bases, there was a span of 10 bases. Here the CDR3 reads CASTRDSTEAFF. The CDR3, as DNA: TGTGCCAGCACGCGGGATAGCACTGAAGCTTTCTTT.

This chain links TRBV4-2 with TRBJ2-3; D not resolved. The CDR3 loop spans 16 amino acids. V lost 0 bases, J lost 1 base, and 11 bases lay in between. CDR1 and CDR2 (germline): LGHNA, YNFKEQ. The chain's CDR3 is CASSQEAAPRTDTQYF. The DNA for the CDR3 is TGTGCCAGCAGCCAAGAGGCCGCGCCCCGCACAGATACGCAGTATTTT.

The genes are TRBV2 and TRBJ2-5, with TRBD1 as a possible D gene (6 bases). Trimming pared 8 bases from V and 3 bases from J, leaving 10 bases between. This CDR3 region has 12 residues. The germline CDR1 and CDR2 sequences are SNHLY and FYNNEI. CDR3 in DNA: TGTGCCAGCGGGGCAGGGGAAGAGACCCAGTACTTC. It yields the protein CASGAGEETQYF.

This rearrangement joins TRBV2 to TRBJ2-3, with D tentatively TRBD2 (5 bases). This CDR3 comprises 14 residues. V was cut by 7 bases and J by 0 bases, with 11 bases left in between. The germline V gene encodes CDR1 SNHLY and CDR2 FYNNEI. This CDR3 is CASTLRTSTDTQYF. As DNA, the CDR3 is TGTGCCAGCACCTTAAGGACTAGCACAGATACGCAGTATTTT.

This chain links TRBV28 with TRBJ2-7; the D call may be TRBD1 or TRBD2 (6 bases each). V gave up 2 bases and J gave up 10 bases, with 18 bases separating them. In germline, CDR1 is MDHEN, CDR2 SYDVKM. The CDR3 sequence is 14 residues long. CDR3 nucleotides: TGTGCCAGCAGTTTACGCCAAGGGGGACTCGGCCAGTACTTC. Residues: CASSLRQGGLGQYF. The whole variable domain, filled in from reference TRBV28 and TRBJ2-7, reads DVKVTQSSRYLVKRTGEKVFLECVQDMDHENMFWYRQDPGLGLRLIYFSYDVKMKEKGDIPEGYSVSREKKERFSLILESASTNQTSMYLCASSLRQGGLGQYFGPGTRLTVT.

The chain employs TRBV2 and TRBJ1-1; 8 bases are a match to TRBD1. The trim removed 1 base at V and 5 bases at J, leaving 12 bases unmatched. Germline CDR1 SNHLY, CDR2 FYNNEI. The CDR3 sequence is 17 residues long. CDR3 sequence reads: CASSEVLGQAFGTEAFF. The DNA of the CDR3 is TGTGCCAGCAGTGAAGTTTTGGGACAGGCGTTCGGGACTGAAGCTTTCTTT.

V and J are TRBV7-9 and TRBJ2-5; D is possibly TRBD1 (5 bases). Trimming cost V 1 base and J 5 bases, with 14 bases left between them. CDR1 is SEHNR and CDR2 is FQNEAQ in the germline V gene (reference sequence). The CDR3 is made up of 15 amino acids. The DNA of the CDR3 is TGTGCCAGCAGCTTAGGGTCAGGGTTTTCGGAGACCCAGTACTTC. As protein: CASSLGSGFSETQYF.

The V gene is TRBV1, the J gene TRBJ2-1; the table's TRBD2 call for D was not verified on the DNA. TRBV1 has pseudogene status. The CDR3 is 15 residues long. The DNA of the CDR3 is TGCACCAGCAGCTTGGCTAGCGGGAGTCACGATGAGCAGTTCTTC. Amino acids: CTSSLASGSHDEQFF.

The chain joins TRBV28 to TRBJ2-7; a weak D match, TRBD2 (7 bases). V was trimmed by 6 bases and J by 0 bases, leaving 18 bases between them. CDR1 and CDR2 from the germline V gene are MDHEN and SYDVKM. The CDR3 runs to 16 residues. In nucleotides, the CDR3 is TGTGCCAGCAGCCTCCGGGGGGCCTTGACCTCCTACGAGCAGTACTTC. Encoded protein: CASSLRGALTSYEQYF. Looking up the rest from reference TRBV28 and TRBJ2-7 gives the full variable domain: DVKVTQSSRYLVKRTGEKVFLECVQDMDHENMFWYRQDPGLGLRLIYFSYDVKMKEKGDIPEGYSVSREKKERFSLILESASTNQTSMYLCASSLRGALTSYEQYFGPGTRLTVT.

CDR3 sequence reads: CASSLEGGSSETQYF. Here the CDR3 DNA reads TGTGCCAGCAGCTTGGAGGGGGGCTCTTCAGAGACCCAGTACTTC. The chain has TRBV5-4 and TRBJ2-5, with D perhaps matching TRBD1 or TRBD2 (6 bases each). V was shortened by 0 bases and J by 4 bases, with 13 bases between the two germline ends. The CDR3 has 15 amino acids. The V gene's germline CDR1 is SGHNT and CDR2 YYREEE (reference sequence).

The chain is built from TRBV5-1 and TRBJ2-1; 10 bases line up with TRBD2. The junction had 8 bases not matched to a gene; V was cut back by 6 bases and J by 2 bases. There are 16 residues in the CDR3. CDR1 is SGHRS and CDR2 is YFSETQ in the germline V gene. The CDR3 coding sequence is TGCGCCAGCAAGCTTGATCTAGCGGGGGCCTACAATGAGCAGTTCTTC. Translated: CASKLDLAGAYNEQFF.

This clone appeared a single time. This chain joins TRBV5-1 and TRBJ2-3; 8 positions match TRBD1. Unmatched junction bases numbered 4, after V lost 0 bases and J lost 4 bases. There are 15 residues in the CDR3. Per germline, CDR1 SGHRS and CDR2 YFSETQ. The CDR3 sequence is CASSLGAGGADTQYF. In nucleotides, the CDR3 is TGCGCCAGCAGCTTGGGGGCAGGGGGCGCAGATACGCAGTATTTT.